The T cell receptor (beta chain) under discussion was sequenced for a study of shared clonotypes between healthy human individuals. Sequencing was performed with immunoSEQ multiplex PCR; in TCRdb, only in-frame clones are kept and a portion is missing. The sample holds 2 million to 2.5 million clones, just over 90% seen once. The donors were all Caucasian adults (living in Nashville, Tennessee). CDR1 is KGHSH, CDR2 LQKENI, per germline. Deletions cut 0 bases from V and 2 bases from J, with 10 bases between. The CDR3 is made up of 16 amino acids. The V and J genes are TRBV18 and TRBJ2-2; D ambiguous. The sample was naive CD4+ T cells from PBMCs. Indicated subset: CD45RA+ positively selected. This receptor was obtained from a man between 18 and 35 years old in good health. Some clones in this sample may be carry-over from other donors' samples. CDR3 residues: CASSPPEGLNTGELFF. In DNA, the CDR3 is TGTGCCAGCTCACCACCTGAAGGGCTTAACACCGGGGAGCTGTTTTTT.